This TCR beta chain was sequenced for a study of immune heterogeneity within non-small cell lung tumors. Study results and caveats: Recurring identical dominant CDR3 beta clonotypes were observed across tumor sites within a patient, together with site-unique high-frequency clones.

Looked up from germline, CDR1 is DFQATT and CDR2 is SNEGSKA (reference sequence). The CDR3 is 14 amino acids. V was clipped by 5 bases and J by 3 bases; unmatched bases: 7. It was a multiplex PCR that amplified TCR beta CDR3, with 32 V and 13 J primers. TCRdb processed the multiplex PCR reads anew with MiXCR; each CDR3 protein has one entry. The sample shows approximately 21,000 distinct CDR3 sequences, around 28% of them seen only once. The starting template was genomic DNA from bulk tumor, 600 ng per sample. Surgeons took several biopsies per primary tumor, spaced far apart, during surgery. The study enrolled patients with untreated, newly diagnosed non-small cell lung cancer who underwent curative surgery. This clonotype came up many times. What it binds is unknown.

Material for sequencing was lung tumor tissue. The genes are TRBV20-1 and TRBJ1-3, with TRBD1 matching over 7 bases. This clonotype was obtained from a man aged 40-49 years with non-small cell lung cancer. CDR3 in amino acids: CSARRTGLGNTIYF. The CDR3 coding sequence is TGCAGTGCTCGTCGGACAGGCCTTGGAAACACCATATATTTT.